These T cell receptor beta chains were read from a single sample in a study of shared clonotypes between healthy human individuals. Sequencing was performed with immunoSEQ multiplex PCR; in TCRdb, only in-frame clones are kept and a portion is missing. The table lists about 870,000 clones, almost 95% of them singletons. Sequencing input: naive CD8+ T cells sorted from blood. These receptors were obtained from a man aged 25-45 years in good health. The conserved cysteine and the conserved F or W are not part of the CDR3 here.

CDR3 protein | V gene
ASSYSRGTVYEQY | TRBV6-6
ASSLGSGFSYEQY | TRBV11-2
ASSLSGDEQY | TRBV7-2
ASSFLLRGVSYEQY | TRBV28
ASSFGRTYEQY | TRBV27
ATISGTGPKGNTIY | TRBV2
ASRGMEGERAEAF | TRBV7-9
ASSPLSEQF | TRBV11-2
ASSQAGDSREQY | TRBV4-1
ASSRWTEAF | TRBV19
ASSQPWTELITDTQY | TRBV4-1
ASSVEGSRSSYEQF | TRBV9
ASRQPSGPHNEQF | TRBV28
ASSKRGTAIYEQY | TRBV7-2
ASSSAPGEKQY | TRBV7-2
ASSLGGSVDGYT | TRBV27
ASSDSFRAQPQH | TRBV2
ASSARTSNTGELF | TRBV9
ASSSPWTVQETQY | TRBV11-2
ASSNHRGKGYEQY | TRBV11-2
SGGTSGREADTQY | TRBV29-1
ASSVAGANVLT | TRBV9
ASSQEGPVDLNEKLF | TRBV4-3
ASSLLTGGYEQY | TRBV5-1
ASSVDPTREWETQY | TRBV9
AKDLAGGLGPYEQY | TRBV27
ASSQVPGQASYEQY | TRBV4-1
ASSLAFDREWGNEKLF | TRBV7-9
ASSIELRLGEQF | TRBV19
SVEPGPPSGANVLT | TRBV29-1
ASSLLGRGNEAF | TRBV7-9
AISEEREWEQY | TRBV10-3
ASSEAGPWLAF | TRBV18
ASSQDTAHNWDEQF | TRBV4-3
ASSAGLAGTYEQY | TRBV5-1
ASSPGTSHGELF | TRBV6-5
ASSLGAGQPQH | TRBV25-1
ASSMAAGGYEQY | TRBV19
ASTGDRGYGQPQH | TRBV28
ASSPAGSSYEQY | TRBV19
ASGPGELF | TRBV9
ASSSRLAGDTDTQY | TRBV7-8
ASSLGEAGGASSYEQY | TRBV5-1
ASSPSLRRQSRANVLT | TRBV7-2
ASSPPRGDQLF | TRBV28
ASETDSRYEQY | TRBV7-9
ASSSSTPGLAAHNEQF | TRBV7-9
ASSQVGTGRFNEQF | TRBV14
ASREGNQPQH | TRBV27
ASSLGQGSAYEQY | TRBV19
ASTGTGTIYEQY | TRBV5-8
AIRADEQGGYT | TRBV10-3
ASSLNQGSLEQY | TRBV4-1
ASSPVVTGGEKLF | TRBV11-2
ASSEGLEAF | TRBV7-8